Shown below are 27 T cell receptor beta chains from a single sample sequenced in a study of shared clonotypes between healthy human individuals. Measured with immunoSEQ multiplex PCR; TCRdb has only the in-frame clones, and not every one. The sample shows some 1,100,000 clones, around 78% of them seen only once. Sequenced material: memory CD4+ T cells from PBMCs. Stated subset: CD45RA-negative fraction. These receptors all stem from a man in his late teens or twenties in good health. Some clones in this sample may be carry-over from other donors' samples.

The chain links TRBV7-8 to TRBJ2-7; TRBD1 is a possible D gene (6 bases). Germline V gives CDR1 SGHVS, CDR2 FQNEAQ. The V and J ends lost 6 bases and 7 bases respectively, with 19 bases between them. The CDR3 runs 14 residues. CDR3 bases: TGTGCCAGCAGAAAAACACAGGGCCGGGGAGAGCAGTACTTC. Its protein is CASRKTQGRGEQYF.

Comment on this clone: The sample holds other DNA sequences that translate to the same CDR3. The chain is built from TRBV18 and TRBJ1-1; 7 bases match TRBD1. The V gene's germline CDR1 is KGHSH and CDR2 LQKENI. With V trimmed by 3 bases and J by 0 bases, 4 bases remained unmatched. There are 15 residues in the CDR3. CDR3 coding DNA: TGTGCCAGCTCACCCTTGACAGGGCTGAACACTGAAGCTTTCTTT. Encoded protein: CASSPLTGLNTEAFF. Filled out from reference TRBV18 and TRBJ1-1, the complete variable domain reads NAGVMQNPRHLVRRRGQEARLRCSPMKGHSHVYWYRQLPEEGLKFMVYLQKENIIDESGMPKERFSAEFPKEGPSILRIQQVVRGDSAAYFCASSPLTGLNTEAFFGQGTRLTVV.

V gene TRBV11-2 combines with J gene TRBJ2-3, with D perhaps given as TRBD1 or TRBD2 (6 bases each). Germline V gives CDR1 SGHAT, CDR2 FQNNGV. CDR3 length: 15 residues. V was clipped by 6 bases and J by 0 bases, with 13 bases between them. CDR3 protein: CASRPTGRSTDTQYF. Written as DNA, the CDR3 is TGTGCCAGCAGGCCCACAGGGAGGAGCACAGATACGCAGTATTTT.

This clone showed up just a few times. The rearrangement joins TRBV4-2 to TRBJ2-5, with 8 bases that match TRBD2. The J call may be wrong; the DNA end is better matched by TRBJ2-7. Per germline, CDR1 LGHNA and CDR2 YNFKEQ. The CDR3 is made up of 17 amino acids. The CDR3 DNA follows: TGTGCCAGCAGCCAAGCTTACGGGACTAGAGCGGTTTACGAGCAGTACTTC. This encodes CASSQAYGTRAVYEQYF.

This clone has only a few counts. The J gene is TRBJ2-3, the V gene TRBV18, with D perhaps assigned TRBD1 or TRBD2 (5 bases each). Trimming shortened V by 5 bases and J by 4 bases, and 16 bases separated the two germline ends. CDR3 length: 15 amino acids. The V gene's germline CDR1 is KGHSH and CDR2 LQKENI. Here the CDR3 DNA reads TGTGCCAGCTCATCCGGACGGGACGCCCCAGATACGCAGTATTTT. Residues: CASSSGRDAPDTQYF.

V is TRBV7-9 and J is TRBJ1-1, with 9 bases matching TRBD1. Losses at the gene ends were 5 bases for V and 1 base for J; bases not matched to a gene: 5. The CDR3 covers 15 residues. CDR1 and CDR2 from the germline V gene are SEHNR and FQNEAQ (reference sequence). CDR3 loop: CASSAQGAKNTEAFF. DNA for the CDR3: TGTGCCAGCAGCGCACAGGGGGCAAAGAACACTGAAGCTTTCTTT.

This sequence joins TRBV4-2 and TRBJ1-2, with a tentative D call TRBD1 (5 bases). Deletions cut 0 bases from V and 8 bases from J, with 19 bases between. CDR1 is LGHNA, CDR2 YNFKEQ, per germline. This CDR3 comprises 16 residues. The CDR3 nucleotides are TGTGCCAGCAGCCAAGAAGTCGGGGGAGGGGCGCGCGGCTACACCTTC. Translating it yields CASSQEVGGGARGYTF.

The chain recombines TRBV5-4 with TRBJ2-3; D may correspond to TRBD1 or TRBD2 (5 bases each). Trimming took off 3 bases at V and 0 bases at J, with 20 bases between the two ends. The CDR3 consists of 18 residues. Germline CDR1 is SGHNT and CDR2 is YYREEE (reference sequence). The CDR3 reads CASSSPGLVGASTDTQYF. CDR3 in DNA: TGTGCCAGCAGCTCACCGGGGCTAGTAGGGGCTAGCACAGATACGCAGTATTTT.

The chain links TRBV7-2 to TRBJ2-3, with unresolved D. The CDR3 runs 12 residues. CDR1 is SGHTA, CDR2 FQGNSA, per germline. Trimming removed 5 bases from V and 6 bases from J, with 9 bases in between. The CDR3 protein is CASSPAWDTQYF. The CDR3, as DNA: TGTGCCAGCAGCCCCGCGTGGGATACGCAGTATTTT. Full variable domain (missing parts from reference TRBV7-2 and TRBJ2-3): GAGVSQSPSNKVTEKGKDVELRCDPISGHTALYWYRQSLGQGLEFLIYFQGNSAPDKSGLPSDRFSAERTGGSVSTLTIQRTQQEDSAVYLCASSPAWDTQYFGPGTRLTVL.

This chain uses TRBV2 with TRBJ2-1; TRBD2 matches 12 bases. CDR3 length equals 15 residues. In germline, CDR1 is SNHLY, CDR2 FYNNEI. J gave up 5 bases and V 6 bases, and 5 bases lay outside the gene matches. The CDR3 DNA reads as TGTGCCAGCAGAGGACTAGCGGGATTCGACAATGAGCAGTTCTTC. This encodes CASRGLAGFDNEQFF.

This sequence joins TRBV28 and TRBJ1-5, with TRBD1 identical over 7 bases. The junction had 14 bases not matched to a gene; V was cut back by 6 bases and J by 9 bases. Germline CDR1 MDHEN, CDR2 SYDVKM. The CDR3 is 15 amino acids. CDR3 in DNA: TGTGCCAGCAGCCCTATCGACAGGGCCTATCCGCCCCAGCATTTT. Protein: CASSPIDRAYPPQHF.

CDR3 sequence reads: CSARLGEQYF. The CDR3, as DNA: TGCAGTGCTAGACTGGGAGAGCAGTACTTC. This sequence joins TRBV20-1 and TRBJ2-7, with unresolved D. Germline V gene sequence: CDR1 DFQATT, CDR2 SNEGSKA (reference sequence). There are 10 residues in the CDR3. V lost 2 bases to trimming and J lost 7 bases, with 6 bases between them.

The rearrangement uses TRBV7-2 and TRBJ2-3, with unresolved D. Germline CDR1 is SGHTA and CDR2 is FQGNSA. V was shortened by 5 bases and J by 6 bases, with 6 bases between the two germline ends. This CDR3 has 11 residues. CDR3 nucleotide sequence: TGTGCCAGCAGCCACCGGGATACGCAGTATTTT. Translated: CASSHRDTQYF.

A note on this clone: A much larger clonotype is one base distant, so this may be a read error. Other nucleotide sequences from this sample produce the same CDR3. V gene TRBV7-9 combines with J gene TRBJ1-1; 8 nucleotides match TRBD1. Germline assignment: CDR1 SEHNR and CDR2 FQNEAQ (reference sequence). V lost 2 bases to trimming and J lost 5 bases; unmatched junction nucleotides: 4. CDR3 size: 14 residues. The CDR3 region has the DNA TGTGCCAGCAGCTTACAGGGGGCGAATACTGAAGCTTTCTTT. This gives the protein CASSLQGANTEAFF.

This chain links TRBV5-1 with TRBJ2-1; TRBD2 matches at 9 bases. The CDR3 consists of 16 residues. Germline values: CDR1 SGHRS, CDR2 YFSETQ. After removal of 2 bases from V and 7 bases from J, the junction contained 10 bases not matched to a gene. CDR3 sequence reads: CASSFSLAGTQNEQFF. The CDR3 nucleotides read TGCGCCAGCAGCTTTTCCCTAGCGGGAACCCAGAATGAGCAGTTCTTC.

V and J are TRBV28 and TRBJ2-3, with TRBD1 matching over 8 bases. Germline V gene data show CDR1 as MDHEN and CDR2 as SYDVKM. The V and J ends lost 6 bases and 9 bases, in that order; junction bases with no gene match: 5. This CDR3 is 12 amino acids long. The DNA of the CDR3 is TGTGCCAGCAGCCGAGGACAGGGAACGCAGTATTTT. Protein product: CASSRGQGTQYF. Supplemented by reference TRBV28 and TRBJ2-3, the full variable domain reads DVKVTQSSRYLVKRTGEKVFLECVQDMDHENMFWYRQDPGLGLRLIYFSYDVKMKEKGDIPEGYSVSREKKERFSLILESASTNQTSMYLCASSRGQGTQYFGPGTRLTVL.

The gene calls are TRBV5-1 and TRBJ2-1, with D tentatively TRBD2 (5 bases). CDR3 length: 14 residues. Trimming took off 4 bases at V and 3 bases at J, with 11 bases between the two ends. The V gene's germline CDR1 is SGHRS and CDR2 YFSETQ. The CDR3 DNA reads as TGCGCCAGCAGCCGTCGGGAAAGCTACAATGAGCAGTTCTTC. This encodes CASSRRESYNEQFF.

CDR3 in amino acids: CASSLGQDIKNIQYF. The CDR3 bases are TGTGCCAGCAGCCTGGGGCAAGATATCAAAAACATTCAGTACTTC. The chain employs TRBV7-9 and TRBJ2-4, with a weak D call TRBD1 (5 bases). Germline V CDR1 and CDR2: SEHNR, FQNEAQ (reference sequence). Deletions cut 5 bases from V and 3 bases from J, with 14 bases between. The CDR3 has 15 amino acids. Filled out from reference TRBV7-9 and TRBJ2-4, the complete variable domain reads DTGVSQNPRHKITKRGQNVTFRCDPISEHNRLYWYRQTLGQGPEFLTYFQNEAQLEKSRLLSDRFSAERPKGSFSTLEIQRTEQGDSAMYLCASSLGQDIKNIQYFGAGTRLSVL.

The chain links TRBV20-1 to TRBJ2-3, with a possible D match to TRBD1 (6 bases). This CDR3 has 11 residues. The ends were cut back, 6 bases at V and 8 bases at J, with 12 bases in the middle. CDR1 is DFQATT, CDR2 SNEGSKA, per germline (reference sequence). CDR3: CSAPLGGTQYF. The DNA of the CDR3 is TGCAGTGCCCCTCTAGGGGGTACGCAGTATTTT.

Of note for this clone: Compared with germline, one end of the junction differs, possibly owing to a read error. This sequence joins TRBV7-2 and TRBJ2-1, with TRBD2 matching 9 bases. The CDR3 runs 15 residues. In germline, CDR1 is SGHTA, CDR2 FQGNSA. The CDR3 sequence: CASSPGTSLYNEQLF. In nucleotides, the CDR3 is TGTGCCAGCAGCCCCGGGACTAGCCTTTACAATGAGCAGCTCTTC.

Concerning this clone: This specimen includes other DNA sequences encoding the same CDR3. The genes are TRBV5-1 and TRBJ1-6; TRBD1 agrees at 8 bases. Trimming at V came to 4 bases and at J to 6 bases, leaving 3 bases not matched to a gene. Per germline, CDR1 SGHRS and CDR2 YFSETQ. This CDR3 is built from 14 residues. The CDR3: CASSLDRANSPLHF. The DNA of the CDR3 is TGCGCCAGCAGCCTGGACAGGGCTAATTCACCCCTCCACTTT.

This clone occurred a few times. The chain couples TRBV27 to TRBJ1-1; 7 bases are a match to TRBD1. V gave up 6 bases and J gave up 5 bases; unmatched junction bases: 9. In germline, CDR1 is MNHEY, CDR2 SMNVEV (reference sequence). CDR3 length: 14 amino acids. In DNA form, the CDR3 reads TGTGCCAGCAGCCCTAGACAGGGCCGGACTGAAGCTTTCTTT. It encodes CASSPRQGRTEAFF.

The genes are TRBV19 and TRBJ2-7, with TRBD1 matching over 11 bases. CDR3 length equals 15 residues. Germline lookup yields CDR1 LNHDA and CDR2 SQIVND (reference sequence). Trimming cost V 6 bases and J 3 bases; bases outside gene matches: 7. CDR3 in DNA: TGTGCCAGTAGCTCAACCGGGACAGGGGGCTACGAGCAGTACTTC. It translates to CASSSTGTGGYEQYF.

The CDR3 sequence is CASSLDPGQAPEQYF. DNA for the CDR3: TGCGCCAGCAGCTTGGATCCGGGACAGGCCCCTGAGCAGTACTTC. V gene TRBV5-1 combines with J gene TRBJ2-7, with TRBD1 matching over 8 bases. Trimming removed 0 bases from V and 7 bases from J; junction bases left unmatched: 9. Germline V gives CDR1 SGHRS, CDR2 YFSETQ. The CDR3 runs to 15 residues.

This clone was observed a few times. The J gene is TRBJ1-3, the V gene TRBV2, with D tentatively TRBD1 (5 bases). Germline V gene lookup returns CDR1 SNHLY and CDR2 FYNNEI. The CDR3 extends over 13 amino acids. Trimming pared 4 bases from V and 4 bases from J, leaving 8 bases between. The CDR3, as DNA: TGTGCCAGCAGTGGAAAGGGGGGAAACACCATATATTTT. It is translated as CASSGKGGNTIYF. Using reference TRBV2 and TRBJ1-3 for the parts outside the CDR3, the full variable domain is EPEVTQTPSHQVTQMGQEVILRCVPISNHLYFYWYRQILGQKVEFLVSFYNNEISEKSEIFDDQFSVERPDGSNFTLKIRSTKLEDSAMYFCASSGKGGNTIYFGEGSWLTVV.

Concerning this clone itself: It differs at one base from a far larger clone, so likely a read error. The chain employs TRBV5-1 and TRBJ1-1; weak D call: TRBD1 (6 bases). Germline loops: CDR1 SGHRS, CDR2 YFSETQ. Trimming pared 0 bases from V and 6 bases from J, leaving 15 bases between. This CDR3 has 15 residues. As DNA, the CDR3 is TGCGCCAGCAGCTTGGGCTGGGGGCAAGGCGCTGAAGCTTTCTTT. It is translated as CASSLGWGQGAEAFF.

The count of this clone is one. This chain joins TRBV7-9 and TRBJ1-4, with 9 bases fitting TRBD1. CDR1 and CDR2 (germline): SEHNR, FQNEAQ (reference sequence). The CDR3 is made up of 16 amino acids. The trim removed 5 bases at V and 1 base at J, leaving 5 bases unmatched. The CDR3 DNA reads as TGTGCCAGCAGCCAGGGACAGGGTAAAACTAATGAAAAACTGTTTTTT. Residues: CASSQGQGKTNEKLFF.